Shown below are 17 T cell receptor beta chains from a single sample sequenced in a study of blood T cell repertoires in COVID-19. The repertoire was sequenced with immunoSEQ multiplex PCR; TCRdb's copy has only in-frame clones and lacks some. The sample shows 90,000 or so clones, 87% of them seen only once. Sequenced: peripheral blood. These receptors were collected from a human donor in a cohort sampled during active COVID-19.

The count of this clone is one. CDR3 sequence: CASSHRSGFELFF. CDR3 coding DNA: TGTGCCAGCAGCCACCGGTCGGGGTTCGAGCTGTTTTTT. The J gene is TRBJ2-2, the V gene TRBV3-1 (or the pseudogene TRBV3-2), with D tentatively TRBD2 (5 bases). The germline V gene has CDR1 LGHDT and CDR2 YNNKEL (reference sequence). This CDR3 has 13 residues. V gave up 3 bases and J gave up 11 bases, with 13 bases separating them.

The CDR3 bases are TGTGCCAGCAGTGAGGGCAGGGCTAATTCACCCCTCCACTTT. The encoded protein is CASSEGRANSPLHF. The J gene is TRBJ1-6, the V gene TRBV6-1; tentative D call: TRBD1 (5 bases). V was pared by 3 bases and J by 6 bases, with 9 bases between. CDR1 and CDR2 (germline): MNHNS, SASEGT. This CDR3 has 14 amino acids.

This chain uses TRBV7-9 with TRBJ1-2, with unresolved D. The V gene's germline CDR1 is SEHNR and CDR2 FQNEAQ (reference sequence). The CDR3 has 12 residues. Trimming took 1 base from V and 8 from J, leaving 8 bases between them. CDR3 loop: CASSLDGRGYTF. The CDR3 region has the DNA TGTGCCAGCAGCTTAGACGGTCGGGGCTACACCTTC.

The chain uses TRBV4-2 and TRBJ1-3; D unresolved. Trimming cost V 0 bases and J 0 bases, with 9 bases left between them. This CDR3 is 16 amino acids long. Germline V lookup: CDR1 LGHNA, CDR2 YNFKEQ. CDR3 protein: CASSQEHGSSGNTIYF. The CDR3 DNA sequence: TGTGCCAGCAGCCAAGAACACGGGAGCTCTGGAAACACCATATATTTT.

The chain uses TRBV6-5 and TRBJ2-3; 9 bases are a match to TRBD1. Germline CDR1 reads MNHEY; CDR2 reads SVGAGI. J was trimmed by 6 bases and V by 7 bases; bases with no gene match: 11. There are 15 residues in the CDR3. CDR3 coding DNA: TGTGCCAGCACTACCGGGACAGGGTTATCGGATACGCAGTATTTT. This translates into CASTTGTGLSDTQYF.

The chain is built from TRBV5-8 and TRBJ1-1; TRBD1 is a possible D gene (6 bases). Germline V gives CDR1 SGHTS, CDR2 YDEGEE. The CDR3 length is 17 residues. The V end was cut by 5 bases, the J end by 0 bases, with 20 bases between. The CDR3 region is CASSWSKDSELNTEAFF. As DNA, the CDR3 is TGTGCCAGCAGTTGGAGTAAGGACAGCGAGTTGAACACTGAAGCTTTCTTT.

V usage is TRBV28 and J usage is TRBJ2-5; D not certain. Germline values: CDR1 MDHEN, CDR2 SYDVKM. V was pared by 4 bases and J by 5 bases, with 32 bases between. The CDR3 runs to 20 residues. DNA of the CDR3: TGTGCCAGCAGTTCCATCTTGTTCTACGGCGGAACCGAACCCGTGGAGACCCAGTACTTC. This gives the protein CASSSILFYGGTEPVETQYF.

This CDR3 is CASSRGQSSYEQYF. For the CDR3, the DNA is TGTGCCAGTAGTAGGGGACAGAGCTCCTACGAGCAGTACTTC. The chain links TRBV19 to TRBJ2-7, with 7 bases identical to TRBD1. V shed 4 bases and J 0 bases; nucleotides not matched to a gene: 3. Germline CDR1 is LNHDA and CDR2 is SQIVND (reference sequence). The CDR3 consists of 14 residues.

The chain links TRBV5-1 to TRBJ2-1, with D maybe TRBD1 (5 bases). Germline V gives CDR1 SGHRS, CDR2 YFSETQ. This CDR3 region has 14 residues. V was shortened by 0 bases and J by 6 bases, with 10 bases between the two germline ends. The CDR3 region is CASSLVMQGNEQFF. CDR3 DNA: TGCGCCAGCAGCTTGGTAATGCAGGGCAATGAGCAGTTCTTC.

The gene calls are TRBV9 and TRBJ2-7, with D maybe TRBD2 (5 bases). The length of the CDR3 is 15 residues. The V end was cut by 0 bases, the J end by 4 bases, with 14 bases between. Germline V gene sequence: CDR1 SGDLS, CDR2 YYNGEE. In DNA form, the CDR3 reads TGTGCCAGCAGCGTAGGAGAGGGTCGGTTGTACGAGCAGTACTTC. Translation gives CASSVGEGRLYEQYF. The full variable domain, completed using reference TRBV9 and TRBJ2-7, is DSGVTQTPKHLITATGQRVTLRCSPRSGDLSVYWYQQSLDQGLQFLIQYYNGEERAKGNILERFSAQQFPDLHSELNLSSLELGDSALYFCASSVGEGRLYEQYFGPGTRLTVT.

The rearrangement links TRBV24-1 to TRBJ1-2, with TRBD1 matching over 8 bases. Per the germline V gene, CDR1 is KGHDR and CDR2 is SFDVKD. With V trimmed by 5 bases and J by 4 bases, 8 bases remained unmatched. This CDR3 contains 15 residues. The CDR3 spells CATSGLDREAYGYTF. CDR3 in DNA: TGTGCCACCAGTGGCCTGGACAGGGAGGCCTATGGCTACACCTTC.

The rearrangement joins TRBV7-9 to TRBJ2-7; 8 bases are shared with TRBD1. The CDR3 has 16 amino acids. Germline assignment: CDR1 SEHNR and CDR2 FQNEAQ (reference sequence). V shed 3 bases and J 3 bases; nucleotides not matched to a gene: 10. Here the CDR3 reads CASSFGPGGFSYEQYF. The CDR3, as DNA: TGTGCCAGCAGCTTTGGGCCAGGGGGCTTTAGCTACGAGCAGTACTTC.

The rearrangement links TRBV5-1 to TRBJ1-1, with unresolved D. This CDR3 spans 14 amino acids. Germline assignment: CDR1 SGHRS and CDR2 YFSETQ. With 4 bases removed from V and 1 base from J, the gap between germline ends came to 11 bases. CDR3 sequence (DNA): TGCGCCAGCAGCGGTGCGATAAGGAACACTGAAGCTTTCTTT. Encoded protein: CASSGAIRNTEAFF.

V usage is TRBV6-6 and J usage is TRBJ2-5, with 7 bases aligning to TRBD2. Germline CDR1 reads MNHNY; CDR2 reads SVGAGI (reference sequence). This CDR3 region has 15 residues. V gave up 7 bases and J gave up 4 bases; unmatched junction bases: 12. CDR3 loop: CASKSRGDPGETQYF. The CDR3 bases are TGTGCCAGCAAATCCCGGGGGGATCCAGGAGAGACCCAGTACTTC.

V is TRBV9 and J is TRBJ1-2, with D unclear. Per the germline V gene, CDR1 is SGDLS and CDR2 is YYNGEE. The CDR3 sequence is 13 residues long. With 3 bases removed from V and 4 bases from J, the gap between germline ends came to 10 bases. Here the CDR3 DNA reads TGTGCCAGCAGCGCCGGAGAAGGCTATGGCTACACCTTC. Translation gives CASSAGEGYGYTF. Complete variable domain (other parts from reference TRBV9 and TRBJ1-2): DSGVTQTPKHLITATGQRVTLRCSPRSGDLSVYWYQQSLDQGLQFLIQYYNGEERAKGNILERFSAQQFPDLHSELNLSSLELGDSALYFCASSAGEGYGYTFGSGTRLTVV.

This chain connects TRBV12-3 or TRBV12-4 to TRBJ1-6, with 7 bases that match TRBD1. The CDR3 runs 13 residues. V shed 8 bases and J 6 bases; nucleotides not matched to a gene: 4. The CDR3 here is CASAGQSNSPLHF. The CDR3 nucleotides read TGTGCCAGCGCGGGACAGAGTAATTCACCCCTCCACTTT.

In nucleotides, the CDR3 is TGTGCCAGCAGTTACTCCCTCGACAGGGCCCATAGCAATCAGCCCCAGCATTTT. It encodes CASSYSLDRAHSNQPQHF. The rearrangement links TRBV6-2 or TRBV6-3 to TRBJ1-5, with TRBD1 matching 7 bases. Germline V gene lookup returns CDR1 MNHEY and CDR2 SVGEGT. This CDR3 has 18 residues. V shed 0 bases and J 0 bases; nucleotides not matched to a gene: 8.